This T cell receptor (beta chain) was observed in a study of T cell changes during pregnancy in multiple sclerosis. CDR3 length: 16 residues. Per germline, CDR1 SGDLS and CDR2 YYNGEE. With 4 bases removed from V and 1 base from J, the gap between germline ends came to 15 bases. Assay: immunoSEQ multiplex PCR; the TCRdb copy retains only in-frame clones and omits some. The sample has about 110,000 clones; about 89% are singletons. The chain employs TRBV9 and TRBJ1-3, with TRBD1 as a possible D gene (5 bases). This receptor was identified in a female donor with multiple sclerosis, enrolled in a pregnancy study. The specimen comprised peripheral blood, sampled after pregnancy. The CDR3 region is CASSPGDRGSGNTIYF. CDR3 nucleotides: TGTGCCAGCAGCCCGGGGGACCGCGGGTCTGGAAACACCATATATTTT.